This T cell receptor (beta chain) was recovered during a study of shared clonotypes between healthy human individuals. This clone is a singleton in its sample. Its antigen is not identified. Sequencing used immunoSEQ multiplex PCR; TCRdb keeps in-frame clones, though not all of them. The table shows approximately 2,000,000 clones, with 90% to 95% occurring only once. General observations from the study: Exclusively blood specimens were collected; tissue repertoires likely differ.

The naive CD8 fraction comprised CD45RO-negative cells positively selected for CCR7 and excluded terminally differentiated effector memory CD45RA+ cells. The TCR originated in a man between 18 and 29 years old in good health. Some clones in this sample may be carry-over from other donors' samples. Sequencing was done on a sample of naive CD8+ T cells from PBMCs.

CDR3 in amino acids: CASSSPASNYGYTF. The DNA of the CDR3 is TGTGCCAGCAGTTCGCCAGCATCTAACTATGGCTACACCTTC. This rearrangement joins TRBV27 to TRBJ1-2, with D unclear. The V end was cut by 4 bases, the J end by 0 bases, with 9 bases between. CDR3 size: 14 residues. Germline V gene lookup returns CDR1 MNHEY and CDR2 SMNVEV (reference sequence).